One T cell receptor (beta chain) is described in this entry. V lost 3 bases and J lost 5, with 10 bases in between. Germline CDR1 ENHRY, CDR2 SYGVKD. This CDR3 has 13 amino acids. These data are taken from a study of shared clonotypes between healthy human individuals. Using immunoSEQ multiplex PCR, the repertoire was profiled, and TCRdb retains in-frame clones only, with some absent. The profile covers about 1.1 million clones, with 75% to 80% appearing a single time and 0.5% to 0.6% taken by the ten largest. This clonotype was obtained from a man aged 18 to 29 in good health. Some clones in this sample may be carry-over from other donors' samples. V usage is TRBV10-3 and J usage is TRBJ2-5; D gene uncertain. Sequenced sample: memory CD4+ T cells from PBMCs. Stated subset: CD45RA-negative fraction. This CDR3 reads CAISEGLEETQYF. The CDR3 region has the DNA TGTGCCATCAGTGAAGGGCTAGAGGAGACCCAGTACTTC.